These 27 T cell receptor beta chains originate from one sample sequenced in a study of vaccination and CD4 T cells after COVID-19. These receptors lack a known antigen. As to treatment: roughly 10-day PBMC culture with coronavirus spike peptide pools or control peptides (ViraFEST assay). CD4+ T cells that came from the unexposed donor were collected before the COVID-19 pandemic (2011-2018). Sequencing of the DNA from cultured CD4+ T cells was carried out with the Oncomine TCR Beta short-read assay. TCRdb re-called the PCR reads with MiXCR, one entry per CDR3 protein. The repertoire holds 9,500 to 10,000 distinct CDR3 sequences, with less than 80% as singletons. The specimen was CD4+ T cells from blood, cultured in vitro. The receptor set was obtained from a human donor in good health.

V gene TRBV7-9 combines with J gene TRBJ1-3; D not resolved. Germline CDR1 reads SEHNR; CDR2 reads FQNEAQ (reference sequence). The CDR3 length is 15 residues. The V gene lost 7 bases and the J gene lost 4 bases, with 17 bases spanning the gap. The CDR3 loop reads CASTNSPVEGNTIYF. CDR3 bases: TGTGCCAGCACCAACTCGCCGGTAGAAGGAAACACCATATATTTT.

This rearrangement joins TRBV2 to TRBJ1-6; 8 nucleotides align to TRBD1. This CDR3 spans 18 amino acids. The V and J ends lost 11 bases and 7 bases, in that order; junction bases with no gene match: 22. The germline gives CDR1 SNHLY, CDR2 FYNNEI. The CDR3 region is CALRAITGDRSSNSPLHF. CDR3 bases: TGTGCCCTACGGGCCATTACAGGGGACAGGTCTTCCAATTCACCCCTCCACTTT.

This clonotype occurred once. The chain is built from TRBV5-4 and TRBJ1-2; D unresolved. V was pared by 5 bases and J by 7 bases, with 15 bases between. CDR3 length: 13 amino acids. Germline assignment: CDR1 SGHNT and CDR2 YYREEE (reference sequence). The CDR3 loop is CASRTLRISGYTF. CDR3 DNA: TGTGCCAGCAGGACACTCCGTATCTCTGGCTACACCTTC.

In DNA form, the CDR3 reads TGTGCCAGCAGCCCTCGGACAGATACGCAGTATTTT. Its protein is CASSPRTDTQYF. The chain joins TRBV7-8 to TRBJ2-3; D uncertain. CDR1 and CDR2 from the germline V gene are SGHVS and FQNEAQ. The CDR3 has 12 residues. Trimming stripped 5 bases from V and 3 bases from J, with 6 bases between. The full variable domain, rest sourced from reference TRBV7-8 and TRBJ2-3, is GAGVSQSPRYKVAKRGQDVALRCDPISGHVSLFWYQQALGQGPEFLTYFQNEAQLDKSGLPSDRFFAERPEGSVSTLKIQRTQQEDSAVYLCASSPRTDTQYFGPGTRLTVL.

This clonotype was seen a handful of times. Its ends do not fully match the called genes, so a read error is possible. The chain combines TRBV19 with TRBJ1-2; no clear D gene. The CDR3 sequence is 15 residues long. Germline V gene lookup returns CDR1 LNHDA and CDR2 SQIVND (reference sequence). CDR3 sequence reads: CASSIGATPIYGYTF. CDR3 DNA: TGTGCCAGTAGCATAGGCGCGACACCGATCTATGGCTACACCTTC.

This clonotype was observed a single time. The gene calls are TRBV30 and TRBJ1-2, with unresolved D. Looked up from germline, CDR1 is GTSNPN and CDR2 is SVGIG (reference sequence). V dropped 3 bases and J dropped 2 bases, with 10 bases sitting between them. The CDR3 is 13 residues long. The CDR3 loop reads CAWRGSANYGYTF. CDR3 DNA sequence: TGTGCCTGGAGGGGATCCGCGAACTATGGCTACACCTTC.

The sample holds a few counts of this clonotype. This sequence joins TRBV28 and TRBJ1-5; TRBD1 agrees at 8 bases. Germline V lookup: CDR1 MDHEN, CDR2 SYDVKM. This CDR3 comprises 15 residues. V lost 8 bases to trimming and J lost 0 bases; unmatched junction nucleotides: 6. The CDR3 sequence: CASRTGGLSNQPQHF. The CDR3 coding sequence is TGTGCCAGCCGTACAGGGGGTCTTAGCAATCAGCCCCAGCATTTT.

This chain connects TRBV20-1 to TRBJ2-2; 9 nucleotides match TRBD2. The CDR3 sequence is 15 residues long. V trimming: 6 bases; J trimming: 4 bases; junction bases outside the gene matches: 9. The germline CDR1 and CDR2 sequences are DFQATT and SNEGSKA (reference sequence). The CDR3 region is CSASLVTSGTGELFF. The CDR3 bases are TGCAGTGCGTCCCTGGTGACTAGCGGCACCGGGGAGCTGTTTTTT.

The gene calls are TRBV29-1 and TRBJ2-7, with D uncertain. This CDR3 has 11 amino acids. V shed 6 bases and J shed 6 bases, with 12 bases lying between them. Germline lookup yields CDR1 SQVTM and CDR2 ANQGSEA. This CDR3 reads CSVRAGVEQYF. CDR3 nucleotide sequence: TGCAGCGTCCGGGCCGGCGTCGAGCAGTACTTC.

This chain links TRBV27 with TRBJ1-5; the D gene is possibly TRBD1 (5 bases). This CDR3 contains 15 residues. The V and J ends lost 5 bases and 7 bases respectively, with 18 bases between them. Germline V CDR1 and CDR2: MNHEY, SMNVEV (reference sequence). The CDR3 region is CASSAGTGRGQPQHF. Written as DNA, the CDR3 is TGTGCCAGCAGTGCGGGAACGGGACGTGGCCAGCCCCAGCATTTT.

V usage is TRBV5-5 and J usage is TRBJ2-5; possibly TRBD1 or TRBD2 for D (5 bases each). The germline V gene has CDR1 SGHKS and CDR2 YYEKEE (reference sequence). The CDR3 is made up of 14 amino acids. The V and J ends lost 4 bases and 2 bases respectively, with 12 bases between them. The CDR3 is CASSQGRPQETQYF. CDR3 bases: TGTGCCAGCAGCCAGGGACGGCCTCAAGAGACCCAGTACTTC.

This clonotype turned up a few times. V usage is TRBV20-1 and J usage is TRBJ1-2; D gene ambiguous. The germline V and J ends were trimmed by 8 bases and 4 bases, with 14 bases remaining between them. Germline CDR1 reads DFQATT; CDR2 reads SNEGSKA (reference sequence). This CDR3 is 12 amino acids long. The CDR3 bases are TGCAGTCCAACTAGGGAATTCTATGGCTACACCTTC. It codes for CSPTREFYGYTF.

This clonotype was seen a handful of times. The gene calls are TRBV6-1 and TRBJ2-3, with TRBD2 identical over 7 bases. Germline-derived CDR1 and CDR2 are MNHNS and SASEGT. The V gene end was trimmed by 2 bases and the J gene end by 7 bases; junction bases not matched to a gene: 6. The CDR3 has 14 residues. CDR3 protein: CASSEQAGFHTQYF. The CDR3 DNA reads as TGTGCCAGCAGTGAACAAGCGGGGTTCCATACGCAGTATTTT.

The chain carries TRBV6-2 or TRBV6-3 and TRBJ2-5; D uncertain. Germline V gene sequence: CDR1 MNHEY, CDR2 SVGEGT. The CDR3 sequence is 12 residues long. Between the trimmed V and J ends, which lost 5 bases and 3 bases, there was a span of 7 bases. The CDR3: CASSAWKETQYF. The DNA for the CDR3 is TGTGCCAGCAGTGCGTGGAAAGAGACCCAGTACTTC.

This sequence joins TRBV20-1 and TRBJ2-1; 10 nucleotides align to TRBD2. This CDR3 comprises 14 residues. Germline assignment: CDR1 DFQATT and CDR2 SNEGSKA (reference sequence). V shed 2 bases, J shed 9 bases, and the junction held 7 bases outside the gene matches. The CDR3 here is CSARPTSGVGEQFF. For the CDR3, the DNA is TGCAGTGCTAGACCCACTAGCGGGGTTGGTGAGCAGTTCTTC.

The chain couples TRBV5-4 to TRBJ2-3, with D perhaps matching TRBD2 (6 bases). The CDR3 is 15 amino acids. The V and J ends lost 0 bases and 5 bases respectively, with 13 bases between them. The germline V gene has CDR1 SGHNT and CDR2 YYREEE (reference sequence). In nucleotides, the CDR3 is TGTGCCAGCAGCTTGGAGGGCGGGACTGGAGATACGCAGTATTTT. Its protein is CASSLEGGTGDTQYF.

The J gene is TRBJ2-3, the V gene TRBV6-5, with TRBD2 matching over 8 bases. This CDR3 has 17 amino acids. The V and J ends lost 4 bases and 1 base, in that order; junction bases with no gene match: 10. The V gene's germline CDR1 is MNHEY and CDR2 SVGAGI. The chain's CDR3 is CASSFTGTSLGTDTQYF. The CDR3 DNA reads TGTGCCAGCAGTTTCACCGGGACTAGTCTTGGCACAGATACGCAGTATTTT.

This clonotype was recorded only once. The rearrangement uses TRBV6-1 and TRBJ2-2, with D uncertain. The CDR3 loop spans 13 amino acids. Trimming removed 6 bases at V and 1 base at J, with 6 bases between. Germline CDR1 and CDR2: MNHNS and SASEGT. In nucleotides, the CDR3 is TGTGCCAGCAGGCGCTTGAACACCGGGGAGCTGTTTTTT. Amino acid sequence: CASRRLNTGELFF.

This chain joins TRBV6-2 or TRBV6-3 and TRBJ2-7; TRBD2 aligns across 8 bases. The V gene end was trimmed by 6 bases and the J gene end by 5 bases; junction bases not matched to a gene: 6. This CDR3 is built from 13 residues. Germline V gene lookup returns CDR1 MNHEY and CDR2 SVGEGT. This CDR3 reads CASRAGVGNEQYF. CDR3 sequence (DNA): TGTGCCAGCAGAGCGGGAGTTGGCAACGAGCAGTACTTC.

This clonotype came up a few times. The chain links TRBV7-2 to TRBJ1-4; the D is unclear. The V gene's germline CDR1 is SGHTA and CDR2 FQGNSA. CDR3 size: 13 residues. V was trimmed by 5 bases and J by 8 bases, leaving 12 bases between them. The CDR3 here is CASSAWREEKLFF. Here the CDR3 DNA reads TGTGCCAGCAGCGCATGGAGAGAGGAAAAACTGTTTTTT.

The chain couples TRBV12-3 or TRBV12-4 to TRBJ1-2, with 9 bases identical to TRBD1. This CDR3 is built from 14 residues. J gave up 5 bases and V 6 bases, and 7 bases lay outside the gene matches. CDR3 amino acids: CASRNRGLGYGYTF. DNA of the CDR3: TGTGCCAGCAGGAACAGGGGGCTAGGGTATGGCTACACCTTC.

The chain is built from TRBV7-8 and TRBJ2-1, with D possibly TRBD2 on 5 matching bases. CDR3 length: 15 residues. CDR1 and CDR2 (germline): SGHVS, FQNEAQ. The ends were cut back, 6 bases at V and 0 bases at J, with 12 bases in the middle. CDR3 in DNA: TGTGCCAGCAGTTCCAGCGGACGCTCCTACAATGAGCAGTTCTTC. As protein: CASSSSGRSYNEQFF.

This clonotype has a handful of counts. The gene calls are TRBV7-2 and TRBJ2-2, with D possibly matching TRBD2 (5 bases). This CDR3 comprises 14 residues. In germline, CDR1 is SGHTA, CDR2 FQGNSA. The germline V and J ends were trimmed by 5 bases and 7 bases, with 14 bases remaining between them. Written as DNA, the CDR3 is TGTGCCAGCAGCCGCCGGGGAATGGGCGGGGAGCTGTTTTTT. This gives the protein CASSRRGMGGELFF.

This clonotype has just one count. The CDR3 DNA reads TGCAGCGGCCACGGGGGGCGCAGGTCCACTGAAGCTTTCTTT. Residues: CSGHGGRRSTEAFF. V gene TRBV29-1 combines with J gene TRBJ1-1; the D gene is possibly TRBD1 (6 bases). Germline V gene sequence: CDR1 SQVTM, CDR2 ANQGSEA. The CDR3 is made up of 14 amino acids. With 7 bases removed from V and 4 bases from J, the gap between germline ends came to 19 bases.

This chain joins TRBV6-1 and TRBJ2-1, with TRBD2 as a possible D gene (5 bases). CDR1 is MNHNS and CDR2 is SASEGT in the germline V gene. V gave up 3 bases and J gave up 0 bases, with 9 bases separating them. The CDR3 loop spans 15 amino acids. The CDR3 DNA is TGTGCCAGCAGTGACAGCGGAGCCTCCTACAATGAGCAGTTCTTC. Amino acid sequence: CASSDSGASYNEQFF.

The chain has TRBV24-1 and TRBJ1-5; 7 nucleotides line up with TRBD1. The CDR3 totals 13 residues. V lost 10 bases, J lost 8 bases, and 10 bases stayed unmatched. Germline CDR1 is KGHDR and CDR2 is SFDVKD. The CDR3 protein is CATPPGGVEPQHF. The CDR3 coding sequence is TGTGCCACGCCGCCAGGGGGAGTAGAGCCCCAGCATTTT.

This clonotype has only a few counts. The chain's CDR3 is CSATRDRGYILEAFF. CDR3 sequence (DNA): TGCAGTGCTACCCGGGACAGGGGCTATATCCTTGAAGCTTTCTTT. The rearrangement links TRBV20-1 to TRBJ1-1, with 10 positions matching TRBD1. Germline V gene lookup returns CDR1 DFQATT and CDR2 SNEGSKA (reference sequence). Germline trimming cut 4 bases from V and 7 bases from J; bases unmatched to any gene: 12. This CDR3 spans 15 amino acids.